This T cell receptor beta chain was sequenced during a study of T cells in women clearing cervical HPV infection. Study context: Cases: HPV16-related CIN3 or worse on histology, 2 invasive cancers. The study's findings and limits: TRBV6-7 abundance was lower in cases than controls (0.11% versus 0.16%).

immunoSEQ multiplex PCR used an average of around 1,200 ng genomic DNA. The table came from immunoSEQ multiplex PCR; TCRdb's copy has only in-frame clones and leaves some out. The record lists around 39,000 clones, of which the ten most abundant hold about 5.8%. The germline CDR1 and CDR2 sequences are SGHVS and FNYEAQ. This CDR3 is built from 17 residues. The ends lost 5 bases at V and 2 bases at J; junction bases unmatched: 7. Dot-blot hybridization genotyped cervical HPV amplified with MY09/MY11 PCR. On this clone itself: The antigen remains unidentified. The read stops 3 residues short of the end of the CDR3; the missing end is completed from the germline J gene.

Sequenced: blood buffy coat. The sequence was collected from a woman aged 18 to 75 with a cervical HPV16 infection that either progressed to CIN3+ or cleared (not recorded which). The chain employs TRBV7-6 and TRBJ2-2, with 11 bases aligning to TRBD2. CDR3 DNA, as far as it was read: TGTGCCAGCAGCCAAGGGGGACTAGCGGCCAACACCGGGGAG. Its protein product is CASSQGGLAANTGE. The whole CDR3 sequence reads CASSQGGLAANTGELFF.